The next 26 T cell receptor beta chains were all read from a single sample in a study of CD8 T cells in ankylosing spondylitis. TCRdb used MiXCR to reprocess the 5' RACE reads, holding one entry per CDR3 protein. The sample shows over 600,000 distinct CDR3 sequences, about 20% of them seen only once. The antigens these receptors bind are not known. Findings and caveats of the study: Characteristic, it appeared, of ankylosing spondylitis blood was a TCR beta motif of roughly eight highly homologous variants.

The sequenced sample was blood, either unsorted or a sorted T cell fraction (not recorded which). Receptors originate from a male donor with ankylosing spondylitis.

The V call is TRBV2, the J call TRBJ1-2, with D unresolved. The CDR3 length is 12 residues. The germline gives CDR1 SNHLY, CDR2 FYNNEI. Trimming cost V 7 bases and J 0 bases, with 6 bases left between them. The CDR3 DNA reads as TGTGCCAGCACCAGAGCTAACTATGGCTACACCTTC. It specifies CASTRANYGYTF.

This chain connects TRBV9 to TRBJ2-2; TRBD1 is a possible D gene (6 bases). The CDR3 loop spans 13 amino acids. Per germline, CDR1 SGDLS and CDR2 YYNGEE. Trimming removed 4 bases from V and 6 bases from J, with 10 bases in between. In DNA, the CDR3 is TGTGCCAGCAGCTCCACAGGGCCCGGGGAGCTGTTTTTT. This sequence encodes CASSSTGPGELFF.

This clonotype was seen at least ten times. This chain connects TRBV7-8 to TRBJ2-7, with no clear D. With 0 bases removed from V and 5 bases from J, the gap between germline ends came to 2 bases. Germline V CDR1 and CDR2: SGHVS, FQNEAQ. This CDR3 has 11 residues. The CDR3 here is CASSLAHEQYF. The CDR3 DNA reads TGTGCCAGCAGCTTAGCCCACGAGCAGTACTTC.

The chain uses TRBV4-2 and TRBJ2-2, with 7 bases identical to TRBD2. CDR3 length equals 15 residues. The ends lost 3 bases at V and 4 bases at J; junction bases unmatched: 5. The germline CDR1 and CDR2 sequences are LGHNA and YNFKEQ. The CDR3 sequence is CASSQLADFTGELFF. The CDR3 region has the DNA TGTGCCAGCAGCCAGCTAGCGGATTTCACCGGGGAGCTGTTTTTT.

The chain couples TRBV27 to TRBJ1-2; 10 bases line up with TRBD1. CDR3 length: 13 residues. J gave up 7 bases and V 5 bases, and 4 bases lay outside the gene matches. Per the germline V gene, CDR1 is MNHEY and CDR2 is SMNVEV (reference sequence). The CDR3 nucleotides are TGTGCCAGCAGTGACAGGGGGCTGGTTGGCTACACCTTC. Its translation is CASSDRGLVGYTF.

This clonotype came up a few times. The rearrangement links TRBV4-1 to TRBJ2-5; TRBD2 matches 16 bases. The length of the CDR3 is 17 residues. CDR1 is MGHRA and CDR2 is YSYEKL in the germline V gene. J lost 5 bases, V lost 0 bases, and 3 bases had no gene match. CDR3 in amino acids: CASSQEGLAGGLETQYF. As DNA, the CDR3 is TGCGCCAGCAGCCAAGAGGGACTAGCGGGGGGGCTGGAGACCCAGTACTTC.

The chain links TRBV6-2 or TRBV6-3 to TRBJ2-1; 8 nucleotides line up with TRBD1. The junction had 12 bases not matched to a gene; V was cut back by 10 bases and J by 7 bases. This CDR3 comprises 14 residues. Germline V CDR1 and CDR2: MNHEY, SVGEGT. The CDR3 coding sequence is TGTGCCACCCAGGGGCAGGGGGCATGGAATGAGCAGTTCTTC. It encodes CATQGQGAWNEQFF.

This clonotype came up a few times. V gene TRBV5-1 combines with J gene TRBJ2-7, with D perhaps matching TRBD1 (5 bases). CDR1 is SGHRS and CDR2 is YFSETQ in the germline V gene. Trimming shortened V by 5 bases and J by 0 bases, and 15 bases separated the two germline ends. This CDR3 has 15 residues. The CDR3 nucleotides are TGCGCCAGCAGGATATCGACAGAGATCTCCTACGAGCAGTACTTC. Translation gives CASRISTEISYEQYF.

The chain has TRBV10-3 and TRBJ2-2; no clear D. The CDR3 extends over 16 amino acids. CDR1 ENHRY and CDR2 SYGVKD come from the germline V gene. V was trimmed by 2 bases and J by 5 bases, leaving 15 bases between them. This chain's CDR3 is CAISEPLDPTTGELFF. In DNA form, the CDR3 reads TGTGCCATCAGTGAGCCTCTGGACCCAACAACCGGGGAGCTGTTTTTT.

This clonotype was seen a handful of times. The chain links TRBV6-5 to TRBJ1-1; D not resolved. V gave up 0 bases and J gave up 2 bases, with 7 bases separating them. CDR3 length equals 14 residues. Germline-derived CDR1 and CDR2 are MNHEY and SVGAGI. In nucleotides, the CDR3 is TGTGCCAGCAGTTACTCGGGGATAAACACTGAAGCTTTCTTT. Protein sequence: CASSYSGINTEAFF.

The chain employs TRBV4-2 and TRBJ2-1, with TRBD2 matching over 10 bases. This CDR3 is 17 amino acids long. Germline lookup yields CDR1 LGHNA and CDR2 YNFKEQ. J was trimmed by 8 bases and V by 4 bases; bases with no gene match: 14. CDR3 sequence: CASSRRTSGALQDEQFF. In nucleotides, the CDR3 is TGTGCCAGCAGCCGCCGGACTAGCGGAGCTCTACAAGATGAGCAGTTCTTC.

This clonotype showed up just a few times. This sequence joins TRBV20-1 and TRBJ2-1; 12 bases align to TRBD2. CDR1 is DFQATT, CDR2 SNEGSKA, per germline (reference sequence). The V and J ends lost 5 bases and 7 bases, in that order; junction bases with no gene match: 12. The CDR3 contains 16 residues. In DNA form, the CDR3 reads TGCAGTGCTGTCCGGACTAGCGGGAAATACGTGAATGAGCAGTTCTTC. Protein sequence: CSAVRTSGKYVNEQFF.

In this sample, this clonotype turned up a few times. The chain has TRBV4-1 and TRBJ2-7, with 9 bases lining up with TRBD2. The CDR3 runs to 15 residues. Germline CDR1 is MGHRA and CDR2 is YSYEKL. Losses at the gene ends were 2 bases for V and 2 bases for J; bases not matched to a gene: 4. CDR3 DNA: TGCGCCAGCAGCCAACTAGCGGGGATTCCCTACGAGCAGTACTTC. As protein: CASSQLAGIPYEQYF.

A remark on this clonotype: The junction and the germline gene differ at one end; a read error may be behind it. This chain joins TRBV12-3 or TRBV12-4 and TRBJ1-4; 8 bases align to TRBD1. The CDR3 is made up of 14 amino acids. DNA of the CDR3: TGTGCCAGCAGCCGAACAGGGGGGAATGAGAAACTGTTTTTT. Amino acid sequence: CASSRTGGNEKLFF.

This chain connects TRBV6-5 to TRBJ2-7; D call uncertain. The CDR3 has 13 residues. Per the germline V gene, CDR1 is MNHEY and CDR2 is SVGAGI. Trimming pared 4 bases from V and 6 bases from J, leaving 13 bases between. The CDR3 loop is CASSSHPLAEQYF. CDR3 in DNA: TGTGCCAGCAGTTCCCACCCCCTTGCCGAGCAGTACTTC.

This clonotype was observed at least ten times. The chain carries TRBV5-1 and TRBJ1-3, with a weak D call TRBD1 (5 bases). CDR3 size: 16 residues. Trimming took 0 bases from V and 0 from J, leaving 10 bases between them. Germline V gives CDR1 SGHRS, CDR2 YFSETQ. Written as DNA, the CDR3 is TGCGCCAGCAGCTTGGGACAGCTTCTCTCTGGAAACACCATATATTTT. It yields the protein CASSLGQLLSGNTIYF. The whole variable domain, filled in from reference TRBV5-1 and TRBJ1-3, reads KAGVTQTPRYLIKTRGQQVTLSCSPISGHRSVSWYQQTPGQGLQFLFEYFSETQRNKGNFPGRFSGRQFSNSRSEMNVSTLELGDSALYLCASSLGQLLSGNTIYFGEGSWLTVV.

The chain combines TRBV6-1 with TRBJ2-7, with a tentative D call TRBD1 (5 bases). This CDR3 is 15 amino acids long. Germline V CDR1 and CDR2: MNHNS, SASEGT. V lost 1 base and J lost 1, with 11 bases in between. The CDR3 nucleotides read TGTGCCAGCAGTGAAGTAGCAGGGCCATCCTACGAGCAGTACTTC. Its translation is CASSEVAGPSYEQYF.

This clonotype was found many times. CDR3 protein: CSAVRNEQFF. The CDR3 DNA is TGCAGCGCCGTACGCAATGAGCAGTTCTTC. The gene calls are TRBV29-1 and TRBJ2-1; no definite D call. Trimming shortened V by 7 bases and J by 6 bases, and 7 bases separated the two germline ends. CDR1 is SQVTM, CDR2 ANQGSEA, per germline. The CDR3 has 10 amino acids.

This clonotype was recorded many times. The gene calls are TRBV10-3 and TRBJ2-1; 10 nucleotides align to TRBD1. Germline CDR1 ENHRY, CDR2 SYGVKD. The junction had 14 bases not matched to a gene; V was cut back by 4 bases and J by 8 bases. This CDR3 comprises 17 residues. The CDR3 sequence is CAISAHVGGQGLDEQFF. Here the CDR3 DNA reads TGTGCCATCAGTGCGCACGTGGGGGGACAGGGGCTCGATGAGCAGTTCTTC.

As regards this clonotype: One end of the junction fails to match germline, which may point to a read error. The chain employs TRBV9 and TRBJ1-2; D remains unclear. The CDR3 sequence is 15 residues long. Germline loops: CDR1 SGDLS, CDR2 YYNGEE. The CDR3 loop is CASSVEVNANCGYTF. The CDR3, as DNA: TGTGCCAGCAGCGTAGAGGTGAACGCTAACTGTGGCTACACCTTC.

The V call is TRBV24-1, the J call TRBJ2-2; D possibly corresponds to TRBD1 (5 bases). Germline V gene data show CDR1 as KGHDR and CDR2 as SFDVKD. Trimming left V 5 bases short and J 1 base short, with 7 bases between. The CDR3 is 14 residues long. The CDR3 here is CATSGQGNTGELFF. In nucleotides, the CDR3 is TGTGCCACCAGTGGGCAGGGGAACACCGGGGAGCTGTTTTTT.

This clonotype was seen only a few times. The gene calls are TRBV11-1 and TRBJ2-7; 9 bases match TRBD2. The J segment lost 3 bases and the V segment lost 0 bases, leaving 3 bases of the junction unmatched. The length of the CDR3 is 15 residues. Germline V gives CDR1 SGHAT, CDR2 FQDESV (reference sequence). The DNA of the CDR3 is TGTGCCAGCAGCTTAGCTGCAGCGGGAGGCTACGAGCAGTACTTC. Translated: CASSLAAAGGYEQYF.

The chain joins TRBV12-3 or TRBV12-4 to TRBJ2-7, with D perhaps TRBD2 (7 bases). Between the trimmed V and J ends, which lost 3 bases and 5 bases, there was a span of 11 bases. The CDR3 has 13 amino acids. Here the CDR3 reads CASSLGGGDEQYF. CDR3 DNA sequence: TGTGCCAGCAGTTTGGGAGGGGGGGACGAGCAGTACTTC.

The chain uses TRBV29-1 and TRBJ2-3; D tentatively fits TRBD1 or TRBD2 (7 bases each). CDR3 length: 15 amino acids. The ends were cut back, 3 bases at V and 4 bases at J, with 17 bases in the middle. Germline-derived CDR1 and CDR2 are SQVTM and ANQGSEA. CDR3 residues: CSVERGLAVADTQYF. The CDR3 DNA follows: TGCAGCGTTGAGAGGGGGCTAGCGGTTGCAGATACGCAGTATTTT.

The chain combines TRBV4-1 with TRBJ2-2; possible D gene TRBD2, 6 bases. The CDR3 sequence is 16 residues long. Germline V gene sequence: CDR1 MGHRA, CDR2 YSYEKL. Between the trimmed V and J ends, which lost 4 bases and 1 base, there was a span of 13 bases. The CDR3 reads CASSPTGLQNTGELFF. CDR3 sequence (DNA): TGCGCCAGCAGCCCAACGGGACTCCAGAACACCGGGGAGCTGTTTTTT.

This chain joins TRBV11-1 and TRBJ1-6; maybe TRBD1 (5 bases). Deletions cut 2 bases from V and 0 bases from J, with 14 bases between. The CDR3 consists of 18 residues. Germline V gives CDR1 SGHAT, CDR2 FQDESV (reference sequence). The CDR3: CASSLMAGISSYNSPLHF. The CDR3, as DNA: TGTGCCAGCAGCTTAATGGCAGGGATTAGCTCCTATAATTCACCCCTCCACTTT.